The 6 T cell receptor beta chains presented below share a single source sample, sequenced in a study (dated by TCRdb to about 2015). CD4+CD25+CD127-/low cells were isolated as Tregs. Library prep was done by 5' RACE. Sequencing was performed on an Illumina MiSeq. TCRdb redid the processing of the public reads, applying fastp at Q25 and MiXCR, and retained in-frame beta chains. Rows with one shared CDR3 protein collapse into an entry with the most common genes and DNA. For this sample the table gives fewer than 50,000 distinct CDR3 sequences, of which approximately 23% were detected only once. Around 4.1% of the sample comes from the top ten. Sequenced input: Tregs sorted from a lymph node. These receptors originate from a female donor with breast cancer.

This chain joins TRBV18 and TRBJ2-2; no definite D call. The germline CDR1 and CDR2 sequences are KGHSH and LQKENI. This CDR3 has 16 residues. V lost 3 bases and J 4 bases, leaving 15 bases between the germline ends. The CDR3 DNA sequence: TGTGCCAGCTCACCGTGGAGCGCGGAGCTCACCGGGGAGCTGTTTTTT. It is translated as CASSPWSAELTGELFF.

This clonotype was counted many times. This chain joins TRBV30 and TRBJ2-2, with TRBD2 identical over 8 bases. Germline V gives CDR1 GTSNPN, CDR2 SVGIG (reference sequence). V gave up 3 bases and J gave up 5 bases; unmatched junction bases: 11. This CDR3 is 16 amino acids long. The CDR3 bases are TGTGCCTGGAGCGTAAGAGCGGGAGTCGGGACCGGGGAGCTGTTTTTT. This sequence encodes CAWSVRAGVGTGELFF.

This clonotype was counted many times. V gene TRBV12-3 or TRBV12-4 combines with J gene TRBJ1-2, with unresolved D. The CDR3 has 13 amino acids. V gave up 6 bases and J gave up 1 base, with 9 bases separating them. The CDR3: CASRRSDNYGYTF. The CDR3 nucleotides are TGTGCCAGCAGACGATCAGATAACTATGGCTACACCTTC.

This chain joins TRBV4-1 and TRBJ2-2; 14 bases agree with TRBD2. The CDR3 has 18 residues. In germline, CDR1 is MGHRA, CDR2 YSYEKL. V lost 1 base and J lost 2; bases outside the gene matches: 3. CDR3: CASSQAGTSGSNTGELFF. The CDR3 DNA reads as TGCGCCAGCAGCCAAGCTGGGACTAGCGGGAGTAACACCGGGGAGCTGTTTTTT.

This chain links TRBV6-5 with TRBJ1-5; 8 positions agree with TRBD1. The CDR3 runs to 18 residues. Trimming cost V 2 bases and J 1 base; bases outside gene matches: 10. Germline CDR1 reads MNHEY; CDR2 reads SVGAGI. The CDR3 DNA sequence: TGTGCCAGCAGTTACGAAGGGACAGGCGGAGGGAGCAATCAGCCCCAGCATTTT. It translates to CASSYEGTGGGSNQPQHF.

This clonotype came up many times. The V gene is TRBV5-5, the J gene TRBJ2-7, with TRBD2 as a possible D gene (5 bases). Germline V lookup: CDR1 SGHKS, CDR2 YYEKEE (reference sequence). V shed 3 bases and J shed 0 bases, with 16 bases lying between them. This CDR3 region has 16 residues. This CDR3 is CASSSSSDGSSYEQYF. CDR3 DNA: TGTGCCAGCAGCTCTTCTTCAGATGGGAGCTCCTACGAGCAGTACTTC.